These 27 T cell receptor beta chains originate from one sample sequenced in a study of Ad26.COV2.S vaccination and SARS-CoV-2 variants. Described treatment: around 19 received Ad26.COV2.S at low or high dose, single or two shots; about 5 received placebo; per-sample allocation not given. Samples were taken on day 63 after the first vaccine or placebo injection. Assay used: immunoSEQ multiplex PCR; TCRdb lists only in-frame clones, some missing. The sample carries 200,000 to 250,000 clones, 88% recorded once. This specimen was peripheral blood, taken in a trial of Ad26.COV2.S vaccine versus placebo. The receptors shown here come from a person aged 18-60 years who received the Ad26.COV2.S COVID-19 vaccine or a placebo.

The chain employs TRBV27 and TRBJ2-7, with TRBD2 matching 8 bases. This CDR3 region has 15 residues. Germline V gives CDR1 MNHEY, CDR2 SMNVEV (reference sequence). Unmatched junction bases numbered 9, after V lost 5 bases and J lost 3 bases. The CDR3 nucleotides read TGTGCCAGCAGTGTTCGTGCGGGGGGACGCTACGAGCAGTACTTC. Its translation: CASSVRAGGRYEQYF.

This chain links TRBV6-5 with TRBJ2-7; 12 bases are a match to TRBD1. The length of the CDR3 is 14 residues. The germline V gene encodes CDR1 MNHEY and CDR2 SVGAGI. Trimming took 7 bases from V and 6 from J; bases not matched to a gene: 7. The CDR3 DNA reads as TGTGCCAGCAAGCCGGGACAGGGGGCTGGCGAGCAGTACTTC. This codes for CASKPGQGAGEQYF.

Here the CDR3 DNA reads TGCGCCAGCAGCCAAGTAAGGGGAGATACCGGGGAGCTGTTTTTT. Translated: CASSQVRGDTGELFF. The rearrangement links TRBV4-3 to TRBJ2-2, with D perhaps assigned TRBD1 or TRBD2 (5 bases each). CDR3 length equals 15 residues. Trimming took 1 base from V and 5 from J, leaving 11 bases between them. Germline-derived CDR1 and CDR2 are LGHNA and YSLEER.

The rearrangement links TRBV18 to TRBJ1-1; D is unresolved. The CDR3 is 15 amino acids. Germline V gene lookup returns CDR1 KGHSH and CDR2 LQKENI. The V end was cut by 3 bases, the J end by 6 bases, with 17 bases between. The CDR3 protein is CASSPSTSDLAEAFF. DNA for the CDR3: TGTGCCAGCTCACCCTCGACCTCAGATCTAGCTGAAGCTTTCTTT.

The rearrangement links TRBV11-2 to TRBJ2-3; 7 bases align to TRBD2. Per the germline V gene, CDR1 is SGHAT and CDR2 is FQNNGV. V was clipped by 5 bases and J by 3 bases; unmatched bases: 5. The CDR3 spans 14 residues. CDR3 DNA sequence: TGTGCCAGCAGCCTAGGGCGGGAGACAGATACGCAGTATTTT. It encodes CASSLGRETDTQYF.

The V call is TRBV9, the J call TRBJ2-5; D may be TRBD2 (5 bases). CDR3 length equals 14 residues. Trimming left V 3 bases short and J 4 bases short, with 13 bases between. Germline V gene sequence: CDR1 SGDLS, CDR2 YYNGEE. The chain's CDR3 is CASSERSVGETQYF. In DNA form, the CDR3 reads TGTGCCAGCAGCGAGCGTAGCGTCGGAGAGACCCAGTACTTC.

The gene calls are TRBV19 and TRBJ2-7, with 7 nucleotides matching TRBD2. V lost 4 bases to trimming and J lost 2 bases; unmatched junction nucleotides: 8. The V gene's germline CDR1 is LNHDA and CDR2 SQIVND (reference sequence). The CDR3 runs to 15 residues. The CDR3 coding sequence is TGTGCCAGTAGTAACCAGGGAGGGCCCACCTACGAGCAGTACTTC. This codes for CASSNQGGPTYEQYF.

The DNA for the CDR3 is TGTGCCTGGAGCCCCGGGACTCAACGGAACGAGCAGTACTTC. It translates to CAWSPGTQRNEQYF. The J gene is TRBJ2-7, the V gene TRBV30; perhaps TRBD2 as D (6 bases). V gave up 3 bases and J gave up 5 bases, with 17 bases separating them. Germline V gene lookup returns CDR1 GTSNPN and CDR2 SVGIG (reference sequence). This CDR3 has 14 residues.

The rearrangement joins TRBV6-6 to TRBJ1-6; 8 bases map to TRBD1. Losses at the gene ends were 10 bases for V and 4 bases for J; bases not matched to a gene: 6. The CDR3 runs to 14 residues. In germline, CDR1 is MNHNY, CDR2 SVGAGI (reference sequence). CDR3 amino acids: CAIRGQAYNSPLHF. Here the CDR3 DNA reads TGTGCCATAAGGGGACAGGCGTATAATTCACCCCTCCACTTT.

CDR3 in amino acids: CATSDFSGRESNEQFF. In DNA form, the CDR3 reads TGTGCCACCAGTGATTTTTCGGGGAGAGAGAGCAATGAGCAGTTCTTC. The chain employs TRBV24-1 and TRBJ2-1, with D possibly TRBD2 on 5 matching bases. V lost 1 base, J lost 6 bases, and 15 bases lay in between. Germline values: CDR1 KGHDR, CDR2 SFDVKD. The length of the CDR3 is 16 residues.

This clone was counted a few times. This sequence joins TRBV7-3 and TRBJ1-1, with D maybe TRBD1 (5 bases). V lost 4 bases and J lost 1, with 10 bases in between. Germline V CDR1 and CDR2: SGHTA, FQGTGA. The CDR3 covers 14 residues. The CDR3 DNA follows: TGTGCCAGCAGCTCCCCCGGACAGAACACTGAAGCTTTCTTT. It specifies CASSSPGQNTEAFF.

V and J are TRBV9 and TRBJ2-7; 9 bases are a match to TRBD1. The CDR3 has 15 residues. Germline V CDR1 and CDR2: SGDLS, YYNGEE. V dropped 2 bases and J dropped 0; count of bases not matched to a gene: 3. The CDR3, as DNA: TGTGCCAGCAGCGTTGGGACAGGGTACTCCTACGAGCAGTACTTC. Protein product: CASSVGTGYSYEQYF.

The rearrangement joins TRBV12-3 or TRBV12-4 to TRBJ2-1; D is perhaps TRBD1 or TRBD2 (5 bases each). V was shortened by 1 base and J by 8 bases, with 6 bases between the two germline ends. The CDR3 length is 12 residues. DNA of the CDR3: TGTGCCAGCAGTTTAGTGGGACATGAGCAGTTCTTC. As protein: CASSLVGHEQFF.

This rearrangement joins TRBV4-1 to TRBJ2-2; D is perhaps TRBD1 (5 bases). The CDR3 length is 14 residues. The germline V and J ends were trimmed by 4 bases and 2 bases, with 8 bases remaining between them. Germline CDR1 MGHRA, CDR2 YSYEKL. DNA for the CDR3: TGCGCCAGCAGCCTACAGGAAAACACCGGGGAGCTGTTTTTT. Protein sequence: CASSLQENTGELFF.

This clone occurred a few times. The V gene is TRBV30, the J gene TRBJ2-7; possibly TRBD1 for D (6 bases). CDR1 GTSNPN and CDR2 SVGIG come from the germline V gene (reference sequence). V lost 2 bases to trimming and J lost 4 bases, with 15 bases between them. The CDR3 contains 14 residues. CDR3 bases: TGTGCCTGGAGTACTACAGGGATGGTGTACGAGCAGTACTTC. Amino acids: CAWSTTGMVYEQYF.

This clone was seen just once. The chain has TRBV7-9 and TRBJ2-2; 13 bases align to TRBD2. V shed 6 bases, J shed 4 bases, and the junction held 5 bases outside the gene matches. Germline V CDR1 and CDR2: SEHNR, FQNEAQ (reference sequence). The CDR3 loop spans 16 amino acids. The CDR3 nucleotides are TGTGCCAGCAGAGGACTAGCGGGAGCGGGCACCGGGGAGCTGTTTTTT. Its translation: CASRGLAGAGTGELFF.

The chain recombines TRBV11-2 with TRBJ2-5; D assignment may be TRBD1 or TRBD2 (6 bases each). The CDR3 totals 15 residues. Germline CDR1 SGHAT, CDR2 FQNNGV. V was shortened by 0 bases and J by 4 bases, with 12 bases between the two germline ends. CDR3 loop: CASSLDLRGRETQYF. The DNA of the CDR3 is TGTGCCAGCAGCTTAGATCTACGGGGGCGAGAGACCCAGTACTTC. The full variable domain, with the rest looked up from reference TRBV11-2 and TRBJ2-5, is EAGVAQSPRYKIIEKRQSVAFWCNPISGHATLYWYQQILGQGPKLLIQFQNNGVVDDSQLPKDRFSAERLKGVDSTLKIQPAKLEDSAVYLCASSLDLRGRETQYFGPGTRLLVL.

V usage is TRBV19 and J usage is TRBJ1-4; the D is unclear. V was trimmed by 1 base and J by 2 bases, leaving 5 bases between them. The CDR3 is made up of 14 amino acids. In germline, CDR1 is LNHDA, CDR2 SQIVND (reference sequence). Written as DNA, the CDR3 is TGTGCCAGTAGTATAGCGGCTACTAATGAAAAACTGTTTTTT. Its translation is CASSIAATNEKLFF.

This sequence joins TRBV27 and TRBJ2-1; 15 positions match TRBD2. The germline V gene encodes CDR1 MNHEY and CDR2 SMNVEV (reference sequence). V dropped 6 bases and J dropped 6; count of bases not matched to a gene: 15. CDR3 size: 19 residues. CDR3 amino acids: CASSPPGLAGGRVRNEQFF. CDR3 coding DNA: TGTGCCAGCAGCCCCCCGGGACTAGCGGGAGGTCGTGTACGCAATGAGCAGTTCTTC.

The chain has TRBV2 and TRBJ2-1, with TRBD1 matching 12 bases. V trimming: 7 bases; J trimming: 10 bases; junction bases outside the gene matches: 5. The CDR3 has 13 residues. Germline-derived CDR1 and CDR2 are SNHLY and FYNNEI. CDR3: CASTGTGGGEQFF. The CDR3 region has the DNA TGTGCCAGCACCGGGACAGGGGGCGGGGAGCAGTTCTTC.

The chain links TRBV6-2 or TRBV6-3 to TRBJ1-2; tentative D call: TRBD1 (5 bases). Germline V gene data show CDR1 as MNHEY and CDR2 as SVGEGT. Trimming removed 0 bases from V and 8 bases from J, with 22 bases in between. This CDR3 contains 17 residues. This CDR3 reads CASSYSGVRVILVGYTF. The CDR3 bases are TGTGCCAGCAGTTACTCGGGTGTCAGGGTAATCCTTGTGGGCTACACCTTC.

The chain couples TRBV27 to TRBJ1-5; D call uncertain. Deletions cut 3 bases from V and 5 bases from J, with 11 bases between. Germline CDR1 MNHEY, CDR2 SMNVEV (reference sequence). This CDR3 is built from 14 residues. The CDR3 nucleotides are TGTGCCAGCAGTTTTCTTGGGAATGATCAGCCCCAGCATTTT. Translated, it gives CASSFLGNDQPQHF.

This sequence joins TRBV19 and TRBJ2-7; no firm D call. V was trimmed by 0 bases and J by 2 bases, leaving 11 bases between them. CDR1 is LNHDA, CDR2 SQIVND, per germline (reference sequence). The CDR3 runs 15 residues. The CDR3 region has the DNA TGTGCCAGTAGTATAGAACCAGGCCAAGCCTACGAGCAGTACTTC. Its protein product is CASSIEPGQAYEQYF.

V gene TRBV20-1 combines with J gene TRBJ2-2; D remains ambiguous. CDR3 size: 11 residues. Per germline, CDR1 DFQATT and CDR2 SNEGSKA (reference sequence). The V end lost 3 bases, the J end lost 7 bases, and 6 bases lay between the germline ends. The chain's CDR3 is CSASLGGELFF. The DNA of the CDR3 is TGCAGTGCTAGTCTAGGCGGGGAGCTGTTTTTT.

In nucleotides, the CDR3 is TGTGCCAGCAGCCAAGATGTTCCCGGACTCTTAATAGCCCAAGAGACCCAGTACTTC. Amino acids: CASSQDVPGLLIAQETQYF. The chain has TRBV3-1 (or the pseudogene TRBV3-2) and TRBJ2-5, with a possible D match to TRBD2 (5 bases). CDR1 and CDR2 from the germline V gene are LGHDT and YNNKEL (reference sequence). This CDR3 has 19 residues. Trimming cost V 0 bases and J 1 base, with 21 bases left between them.

This clone occurred once. The chain combines TRBV7-2 with TRBJ2-5; TRBD2 aligns across 8 bases. Looked up from germline, CDR1 is SGHTA and CDR2 is FQGNSA. The CDR3 has 17 amino acids. The J segment lost 1 base and the V segment lost 1 base, leaving 8 bases of the junction unmatched. The CDR3 DNA is TGTGCCAGCAGCTTAGAGCCACTAGCGGTACTCCAAGAGACCCAGTACTTC. It codes for CASSLEPLAVLQETQYF.

The V call is TRBV21-1, the J call TRBJ2-3; the table assigns TRBD1, which was not confirmed against the DNA. TRBV21-1 is a pseudogene locus. CDR3 size: 13 residues. This CDR3 reads CAIYRGRTDTQYF. The DNA for the CDR3 is TGTGCCATCTACAGGGGGCGCACAGATACGCAGTATTTT.